This entry concerns a single TCR beta chain. Its antigen remains unknown. This entry belongs to a study of CD8+ T cells in alopecia areata. Unmatched junction bases numbered 4, after V lost 4 bases and J lost 3 bases. The CDR3 spans 14 residues. CDR1 is SGDLS and CDR2 is YYNGEE in the germline V gene. After isolation, RNA underwent reverse transcription to generate cDNA as the sequencing template. Sequencing used immunoSEQ multiplex PCR; TCRdb keeps in-frame clones, though not all of them. The sample contains almost 250,000 clones, about two thirds of which appear only once. General study points: With patients, TCR sharing proved less clear than in mice, a difference possibly related to HLA. Clonality in lesional scalp, especially alopecia totalis/universalis, exceeded that of normal scalp.

V is TRBV9 and J is TRBJ2-5; TRBD1 aligns across 9 bases. The TCR was taken from a human donor with alopecia areata. The specimen was CD4+ T cells sorted from blood, collected at week 0. The CDR3 sequence is CASSSGQGKETQYF. The CDR3 DNA reads TGTGCCAGCAGCTCCGGACAGGGGAAAGAGACCCAGTACTTC.